Sequencing of this TCR beta chain was carried out in a study of blood T cell repertoires in COVID-19. Study details: T cells, B-cell-depleted T cells, or PBMCs supplied cDNA or gDNA.

Looked up from germline, CDR1 is LNHDA and CDR2 is SQIVND (reference sequence). Deletions cut 7 bases from V and 7 bases from J, with 17 bases between. The CDR3 loop spans 14 amino acids. As originally analysed: For nucleated cells, counts were estimated from reference gene primer amplification. TCRdb's copy holds only in-frame clones and misses some; the assay was immunoSEQ multiplex PCR. For V, J and clone size, that table is used; D and trimming come from the DNA. The profile shows a few hundred thousand clones, more than 70% of them singletons. Material: PBMCs or T cells enriched from blood (not recorded which). This receptor was identified in a man between 35 and 55 years old in a cohort exposed to, infected with or recovered from COVID-19 (not recorded which). The chain joins TRBV19 to TRBJ1-5, with D perhaps TRBD1 (5 bases). The CDR3 DNA follows: TGTGCCAGTACCCCGCTATCAGGGTGGCAGCCCCAGCATTTT. This gives the protein CASTPLSGWQPQHF.